These T cell receptor beta chains were read from a single sample in a study of cytomegalovirus exposure and HLA in healthy donors. Method: immunoSEQ multiplex PCR; TCRdb's copy keeps in-frame clones and lacks some. The data contain about 160,000 clones, 75% of them seen just once; the ten biggest clones take up almost 3%. Sequencing was performed on PBMCs. The receptor source for this set is a woman aged 50 to 60 in good health and CMV-seropositive. Each CDR3 is given with its conserved first and last residue. The D gene is left open where the match is weak. Only part of the rows carry a size: once, few, many, or a class if the clone is expanded.

cdr3_length	clone_size	d_call	v_call	j_call	cdr3_nt	cdr3_aa
12	-	-	TRBV10-2	TRBJ1-5	TGCGCCAGCAGTGATGGAGTACAGCCCCAGCATTTT	CASSDGVQPQHF
11	-	-	TRBV7-9	TRBJ2-1	TGTTCCAGCAGCTTAATGACAGGGCAGTTCTTC	CSSSLMTGQFF
15	-	TRBD2	TRBV13	TRBJ2-3	TGTGCCAGCAGCTACACTAGCGGGGACACAGATACGCAGTATTTT	CASSYTSGDTDTQYF
11	-	-	TRBV21-1	TRBJ1-6	TGTGCCAGTTCAGGGGGTTCACCCCTCCACTTT	CASSGGSPLHF
13	-	TRBD1	TRBV6-5	TRBJ2-7	TGTGCCAGCAGTCGGACAGGGGTCCACGAGCAGTACTTC	CASSRTGVHEQYF
13	-	-	TRBV6-4	TRBJ2-7	TGTGCCAGCAGGGACAGCCCCAACTACGAGCAGTACTTC	CASRDSPNYEQYF
15	-	TRBD1	TRBV19	TRBJ2-1	TGTGCCAGTATGGCCCCGGGACAGTCATCGGGTGAGCAGTTCTTC	CASMAPGQSSGEQFF
16	-	TRBD2	TRBV5-6	TRBJ2-5	TGTGCCAGCAGCTTGCAAGCGGGGGGGCACCAAGAGACCCAGTACTTC	CASSLQAGGHQETQYF
15	-	-	TRBV9	TRBJ1-2	TGTGCCAGCAGCCCTAGTGGCTCCCCCGTCTATGGCTACACCTTC	CASSPSGSPVYGYTF
13	-	-	TRBV10-2	TRBJ1-2	TGCGCCAGCAGCCGGACAGACTCCTATGGCTACACCTTC	CASSRTDSYGYTF
14	-	-	TRBV5-1	TRBJ2-5	TGCGCCAGCAGCTATGCTGGGCCTCAAGAGACCCAGTACTTC	CASSYAGPQETQYF
15	-	-	TRBV5-1	TRBJ2-5	TGCGCCAGCAGCTTACGCGGGGCCGGGGAGGAGACCCAGTACTTC	CASSLRGAGEETQYF
17	few	-	TRBV7-9	TRBJ1-3	TGTGCCAGCAGCTTAGGCCCAGGGGATAGCTCTGGAAACACCATATATTTT	CASSLGPGDSSGNTIYF
16	-	TRBD1	TRBV10-2	TRBJ2-2	TGCGCCAGCAGTGAGAGAGGGGGCTTATCCACCGGGGAGCTGTTTTTT	CASSERGGLSTGELFF
17	-	-	TRBV19	TRBJ1-5	TGTGCCAGTAGTATCGGGACAACCCTTAGGGGCAATCAGCCCCAGCATTTT	CASSIGTTLRGNQPQHF
11	-	-	TRBV5-1	TRBJ2-5	TGCGCCAGCAGCCTACAAGAGACCCAGTACTTC	CASSLQETQYF
13	few	-	TRBV7-9	TRBJ2-5	TGTGCCAGCAGCTCTTGGACAGAAGAGACCCAGTACTTC	CASSSWTEETQYF
13	-	-	TRBV10-2	TRBJ1-2	TGCGCCAGCGGGTACACAGCCGACTATGGCTACACCTTC	CASGYTADYGYTF
11	-	-	TRBV14	TRBJ2-7	TGTGCCAGCAGCCCGTACTACGAGCAGTACTTC	CASSPYYEQYF
16	-	TRBD2	TRBV7-9	TRBJ2-7	TGTGCCAGCAGCTTAGTGGCAGGGAGGGGTTCCTACGAGCAGTACTTC	CASSLVAGRGSYEQYF
15	-	-	TRBV19	TRBJ1-1	TGTGCCAGTAGTATAGTGGGCACCCTGGGCACTGAAGCTTTCTTT	CASSIVGTLGTEAFF
15	-	TRBD1	TRBV11-2	TRBJ2-7	TGTGCCAGCAGCTTAGAGGGGGACAGAATTCACGAGCAGTACTTC	CASSLEGDRIHEQYF
15	few	TRBD2	TRBV19	TRBJ2-1	TGTGCCAGTAGTGCCGCGGGGGGCTCCTACAATGAGCAGTTCTTC	CASSAAGGSYNEQFF
15	once	TRBD2	TRBV19	TRBJ2-5	TGTGCCACTCAGACTAGCGGGGGCGGGCCTTGGACCCAGTACTTC	CATQTSGGGPWTQYF
14	-	-	TRBV18	TRBJ1-5	TGTGCCAGCTCACTAGCAGGGGCGGATCAGCCCCAGCATTTT	CASSLAGADQPQHF
14	-	TRBD2	TRBV5-8	TRBJ2-1	TGTGCCAGCAGCGCACTAGCGGGGGTCTGGGAGCAGTTCTTC	CASSALAGVWEQFF
13	-	-	TRBV5-5	TRBJ2-7	TGTGCCAGCAGCTTGGCGGGTCCCTACGAGCAGTACTTC	CASSLAGPYEQYF
14	-	TRBD2	TRBV2	TRBJ2-5	TGTGCCAGCAAAATTGTCGGGGGAGGGGAGACCCAGTACTTC	CASKIVGGGETQYF
13	-	-	TRBV2	TRBJ1-2	TGTGCCAGCAGTGAAATGAGGGGGTATGGCTACACCTTC	CASSEMRGYGYTF
13	-	-	TRBV5-6	TRBJ1-2	TGTGCCAGCAGCTTGCGGATATCGGGAGGCTACACCTTC	CASSLRISGGYTF
15	-	-	TRBV5-1	TRBJ2-5	TGCGCCAGCAGCTTGTTCGGGGGGCCGGGGGAGACCCAGTACTTC	CASSLFGGPGETQYF
17	few	-	TRBV9	TRBJ2-1	TGTGCCAGCAGCGTGACTTCCAGGGGCCTGGGCGGGAATGAGCAGTTCTTC	CASSVTSRGLGGNEQFF
16	-	-	TRBV5-8	TRBJ2-5	TGTGCCAGCAGCTTGGAGGGGCCCCATACCCACGAGACCCAGTACTTC	CASSLEGPHTHETQYF
15	-	-	TRBV9	TRBJ1-6	TGTGCCAGCAGCTCCCGGGACTTACAAAATTCACCCCTCCACTTT	CASSSRDLQNSPLHF
14	few	-	TRBV5-4	TRBJ1-3	TGTGCCAGCAGCTTGTGGGGGCCTGGAAACACCATATATTTT	CASSLWGPGNTIYF
12	-	-	TRBV2	TRBJ1-1	TGTGCCAGCACCGAAGGTCCCGGAGGAGCTTTCTTT	CASTEGPGGAFF
12	-	-	TRBV5-5	TRBJ1-2	TGTGCCAGCAGCCTCTGGGGGGGTGGCTACACCTTC	CASSLWGGGYTF
14	-	-	TRBV7-2	TRBJ1-6	TGTGCCAGCAGGTCAGGGCAAGAGAGAGGCGCCCTCCACTTT	CASRSGQERGALHF
15	few	-	TRBV27	TRBJ2-7	TGTGCCAGCAGTGTCCGCCGGGGGTCGGGATACGAGCAGTACTTC	CASSVRRGSGYEQYF
15	-	TRBD1	TRBV27	TRBJ2-3	TGTGCCAGCAGTCGACAGGGGGTTGGCACAGATACGCAGTATTTT	CASSRQGVGTDTQYF
13	-	-	TRBV5-6	TRBJ1-5	TGTGCCAGCAGCTTGGGTACAACTCGGGTCCAGCATTTT	CASSLGTTRVQHF
14	-	-	TRBV5-1	TRBJ2-1	TGCGCCAGCAGCCGGGGGACAGAATACAATGAGCAGTTCTTC	CASSRGTEYNEQFF
13	-	-	TRBV18	TRBJ2-7	TGTGCCAGCACCCGGGACTTAACCTACGAGCAGTACTTC	CASTRDLTYEQYF
13	few	-	TRBV4-2	TRBJ2-7	TGTGCCAGCAGCTTGGAGGATAGATACGAGCAGTACTTC	CASSLEDRYEQYF
14	-	-	TRBV6-1	TRBJ1-1	TGTGCCAGCAGTGAAGGGCGGCCGAACGCTGAAGCTTTCTTT	CASSEGRPNAEAFF
15	-	-	TRBV2	TRBJ2-5	TGTGCCAGTTGTCGGGAGCGGGCGGGGAAAGAGACCCAGTACTTC	CASCRERAGKETQYF
13	-	-	TRBV4-1	TRBJ1-5	TGCGCCAGCAGCCGCTATTTAAATCAGCCCCAGCATTTT	CASSRYLNQPQHF